The 5 T cell receptor beta chains presented below share a single source sample, sequenced in a study of blood T cell repertoires in COVID-19. Method: immunoSEQ multiplex PCR; TCRdb's copy keeps in-frame clones and lacks some. The data hold 40,000 to 60,000 clones, with roughly two thirds observed a single time. Specimen: peripheral blood. The receptors come from an older woman with acute or convalescent COVID-19.

V usage is TRBV7-9 and J usage is TRBJ1-2, with D possibly TRBD1 on 5 matching bases. The V gene lost 5 bases and the J gene lost 2 bases, with 9 bases spanning the gap. The CDR3 loop spans 13 amino acids. CDR1 and CDR2 (germline): SEHNR, FQNEAQ (reference sequence). CDR3 nucleotide sequence: TGTGCCAGCAGCATGACAGTCAACTATGGCTACACCTTC. It specifies CASSMTVNYGYTF.

V usage is TRBV6-6 and J usage is TRBJ1-2, with TRBD1 matching 10 bases. V trimming: 5 bases; J trimming: 8 bases; junction bases outside the gene matches: 8. The CDR3 has 14 residues. Per the germline V gene, CDR1 is MNHNY and CDR2 is SVGAGI (reference sequence). The CDR3 region is CASSQVLTGGGYTF. In nucleotides, the CDR3 is TGTGCCAGCAGTCAAGTATTGACAGGGGGCGGCTACACCTTC.

The J gene is TRBJ2-7, the V gene TRBV10-3, with TRBD2 identical over 8 bases. Germline-derived CDR1 and CDR2 are ENHRY and SYGVKD. The CDR3 is made up of 17 amino acids. The V and J ends lost 0 bases and 3 bases, in that order; junction bases with no gene match: 10. The chain's CDR3 is CAISESGSGRGGYEQYF. The CDR3 DNA is TGTGCCATCAGTGAGTCGGGGTCCGGGAGGGGAGGCTACGAGCAGTACTTC.

This clone was observed a handful of times. The chain has TRBV4-1 and TRBJ2-2; D is uncertain. The V end was cut by 3 bases, the J end by 3 bases, with 5 bases between. Germline V lookup: CDR1 MGHRA, CDR2 YSYEKL. CDR3 length: 13 amino acids. This chain's CDR3 is CASSHPYTGELFF. In DNA form, the CDR3 reads TGCGCCAGCAGCCACCCTTACACCGGGGAGCTGTTTTTT.

This clone has more than one count but fewer than ten. V gene TRBV5-4 combines with J gene TRBJ1-1; 8 positions match TRBD1. V shed 2 bases, J shed 5 bases, and the junction held 11 bases outside the gene matches. The germline gives CDR1 SGHNT, CDR2 YYREEE (reference sequence). The CDR3 has 16 residues. As DNA, the CDR3 is TGTGCCAGCAGCTTAAGACCCGGGACAGGCGGGACTGAAGCTTTCTTT. Encoded protein: CASSLRPGTGGTEAFF.